This TCR beta chain emerged from a study of cytomegalovirus exposure and HLA in healthy donors (TCRdb year 2017). About the full investigation: In an earlier analysis of 587 of the donors, 276 Gb of sequence data and 90 million to 120 million unique TCR beta sequences from 150 million to 200 million T cells were reported. The study aimed to test whether cataloging public T cell receptors could reveal signatures of past pathogen exposure. Donor age, sex, ethnicity and CMV serostatus were collected together with the repertoire data. In an earlier analysis of several hundred of the donors, high-throughput TCR beta sequencing was used to judge whether each TCR beta V gene segment behaved as functional or pseudogenic. Using immunosequencing, the study profiled T cell repertoires from about 620 subjects and related those repertoires to cytomegalovirus serostatus. Of the approximately 400 genotyped donors, over 80% were placed in the genetic ancestry cluster associated with self-reported Caucasian donors. In the later analysis, no new phenotypic data were used to find candidate immune exposures; instead, reliance was placed on TCR beta sequences and their occurrence across donors. A later analysis re-analyzed previously published TCR beta repertoires from 650 to 800 donors and added high-resolution HLA genotyping to study TCR occurrence patterns. Roughly 300 gigabases of sequencing data and about 92 million unique TCR sequences made up an early release that covered under 750 HLA-typed donors. The number of typed donors differed by locus: 629-630 for A, B, C, DRB1 and DQB1; some 540 for DQA1; 606 for DPA1; and about 470 for DPB1. HLA typing covered class I and class II loci at four-digit resolution. A later genetic analysis took genome-wide SNP genotypes for about three fifths of the roughly 700 donors and used that subset as a discovery cohort. Besides the first cohort of hundreds of subjects, a separate validation cohort made up of over 95 different subjects was used. Across about 380 genotyped donors of the cohort, an average of roughly 230,000 unique TCR beta nucleotide sequences per donor were sequenced, and 15% to 20% of those sequences were non-productive. All discovery cohort repertoires had been generated using a single sequencing platform. Roughly five DR-DQ haplotypes were treated as single units for association and clustering because of strong linkage in the cohort. To predict cytomegalovirus infection status, the study combined high-throughput TCR immunosequencing, statistical association of individual TCRs with disease status, and machine learning. Overall study outcomes, separate from this receptor: In a later genetic analysis, a missense DCLRE1C variant was associated with V-gene and J-gene trimming of TCR beta chains, and the association was replicated in an independent cohort. This cohort had only TCR beta chains sequenced, and the lack of alpha or paired-chain data limited which features could be detected. Specific HLA alleles were associated with over 15,000 TCR beta sequences at a false discovery rate of 0.05 in a later analysis. A cluster of highly shared sequence variants was judged likely to be a technical artifact of the sequencing pipeline. It was suggested by the authors that the approach could potentially be generalized to other disease states and immunological phenotypes. A later analysis reported that several top co-occurrence clusters appeared linked to parvovirus B19, influenza, CMV and Epstein-Barr virus. According to a later analysis, most CMV-associated TCR beta chains appeared to be HLA-restricted, and the HLA associations seemed to be driven largely by CMV exposure. A few of the identified cytomegalovirus-associated TCR beta chains were confirmed in vitro to be specific for cytomegalovirus antigens. A total of some 180 TCR beta chains were listed by the study as associated with cytomegalovirus. Because HLA typing was missing for some donors at each locus, association tests included only the typed subset. A later genetic analysis reported fewer N-insertions in productive TCRs among donors in an Asian-associated ancestry cluster than the roughly 700-donor mean. Because counts were too low, about 15 rarely observed V segments, including chromosome 9 orphons, were left out of the earlier analysis of approximately 580 of the donors. For the cohort, immune exposure information was limited to CMV serostatus. Presence/absence analyses assumed roughly uniform sequencing depth across donors, an assumption that may not hold. Some IMGT-functional V segments, including TRBV6-2 and TRBV6-3, could not be told apart with the 87-base-pair reads, so those segments were excluded. An earlier analysis of roughly 570 of the donors showed that most TCR beta V segments appeared in productive rearrangements either about 87% or about 30% of the time, which broadly matched IMGT annotations. The classifier was reported to diagnose cytomegalovirus status with high specificity and sensitivity in both the original and validation cohorts. A later analysis found that HLA-associated TCR beta chains were more clonally expanded and had lower generation probabilities than equally common non-associated chains. A further reported finding was that TCR beta sequences accurately predicted the HLA-A and HLA-B alleles for most subjects in the first cohort. When HLA alleles, especially DR and DQ, strongly co-occurred, TCR associations were difficult to assign to individual alleles. Correlated functional status among segregating V segments might be attributable to linkage disequilibrium, but an unknown experimental factor could not be ruled out. Across donors, most TCR sequences were observed very rarely, whereas some public TCRs were present in many individuals. In a later analysis, TCR association rates were found to vary across HLA loci, with the most associated TCRs seen for DRB1 alleles and the fewest for HLA-C alleles.

In total, roughly 670 healthy bone marrow donors made up the cohort. All cohort members were sampled while nominally healthy, although unrecorded immune exposures were likely present. The donor tested CMV seropositive and was one of the 289 seropositive cohort members. Every donor gave a peripheral blood sample, and the peripheral blood mononuclear cells from that sample were used for TCR beta sequencing. Genomic DNA extraction from the blood cell samples was performed with the Qiagen DNeasy Blood Extraction Kit. Including cysteine and phenylalanine, the CDR3 has 16 amino acids. The read is trimmed to its CDR3 DNA, 48 bases read in frame from base 1. After removal of 3 bases from V and 4 bases from J, the junction retains 6 bases not matched to a gene. CDR1 is given as SGHTA and CDR2 as FQGNSA, both from the germline V gene. Note on this clone: Its binding antigen is unknown. The input lacks base qualities; no much larger clone sits a single base away.

The library relied on the immunoSEQ multiplex PCR assay. For the multiplex PCR, a mixture combining 60 forward primers for TCR Vbeta segments and 13 reverse primers for TCR Jbeta segments was used. The CDR3 region of rearranged TCR beta genes was amplified from genomic DNA by a multiplex PCR assay. The Illumina HiSeq System was used to sequence the amplified TCR beta libraries as 87-base-pair reads. The original pipeline was this. In a later analysis, tens of millions of unique TCR beta chains were counted across the 650 to 700 repertoires, and around 10 million of these chains were shared by at least two donors. To remove PCR and sequencing errors, raw reads were error-corrected and collapsed into unique sequences using a nearest-neighbor algorithm that merged closely related sequences. V, D and J gene segments were assigned by aligning CDR3 sequences to IMGT reference sequences. Each retained sequence needed at least a six-nucleotide match to both a V gene segment and a J gene segment. A rearrangement was called productive if the CDR3 had no stop codons and remained in frame with V and J, and every other rearrangement was called non-productive. CDR3 was defined by IMGT convention, running from the second conserved V-encoded cysteine to the conserved J-encoded phenylalanine. In an earlier analysis of 550 to 650 of the donors, sequences lacking an unambiguous match to a single V gene segment were excluded. An earlier analysis of 587 of the donors classified V segments as functional when productive rearrangements were above 56.7% and as segregating when the standard deviation between donors was above 5%. A statistical classification framework was built to diagnose cytomegalovirus status from the catalog of TCR beta chain sequences. V and J gene assignment, in a later analysis, came from comparing TCR nucleotide sequences with IMGT/GENE-DB human TR gene sequences. A later analysis assigned CDR3 sequences and most-parsimonious VDJ recombination scenarios with the TCRdist pipeline. A later analysis defined each TCR beta chain by its CDR3 amino acid sequence plus V-gene family, and excluded reads lacking a unique V-gene family. A later analysis removed nearly 600 highly shared, low-generation-probability nucleotide sequences to deal with suspected cross-contamination and a sequencing artifact. For each public chain, a later analysis derived a clonal expansion index from normalized ranks of inferred template counts within each repertoire. A later analysis computed generation probabilities with a VDJ recombination model fitted to out-of-frame rearrangements, and checked the results against IGoR. A later analysis scored TCR-TCR, TCR-HLA and TCR-CMV co-occurrence with hypergeometric tests, applying a repertoire-size bias correction to TCR pairs. False discovery rates were estimated in a later analysis by permuting HLA or CMV assignments 20 times. In a later analysis, co-occurring TCRs were grouped using DBSCAN, with TCRdist sequence similarity added in when clustering inside HLA-allele-positive subsets. For co-occurrence clustering, repertoires with fewer than 30,000 or more than 120,000 public chains were excluded, along with five repertoires with anomalous nucleotide sharing. The immuneACCESS repertoire file appears here via TCRdb, limited to in-frame rearrangements. These files lack a portion of the clones; in checked studies, under half of the deficit traces to unresolved V genes, and the cause of the others is not known. That table supplies the V and J calls and clone size; D and trimming were determined from the DNA. This sample holds 90,000 to 120,000 clones; less than 85% were observed only once. 14% of the sample comes from the top ten.

This chain joins TRBV7-2 to TRBJ2-5; TRBD2 matches 12 bases in the middle. The receptor comes from a woman aged 40 to 49 in good health and CMV-seropositive. Material for sequencing was PBMCs. The bases are TGTGCCAGCAGCTTCCTTGGACTAGCGGGGACAGAGACCCAGTACTTC. Its protein is CASSFLGLAGTETQYF.